This TCR beta chain derives from a study of blood T cell repertoires in COVID-19. As for the study in general: Whether acute or convalescent, the COVID-19 samples came from the United States, Italy and Spain. T cells, B-cell-depleted T cells, or PBMCs provided the cDNA or gDNA that served as material.

Original analysis: Reference gene primer amplification in the assay estimated nucleated cell counts. Produced via immunoSEQ multiplex PCR; TCRdb's table is partial and in-frame only. The V and J calls and clone size come from that table; D and trimming were worked out from the DNA. The data contain around 200,000 clones, roughly 86% of them singletons. The TCR sequence derives from a man aged 18 to 35 with active or convalescent COVID-19. The sequencing sample was made of peripheral blood.

The chain's CDR3 is CASSYSRLQPQHF. Written as DNA, the CDR3 is TGTGCCAGCAGTTACTCACGACTCCAGCCCCAGCATTTT. This rearrangement joins TRBV6-5 to TRBJ1-5; D is ambiguous. This CDR3 region has 13 residues. V lost 0 bases, J lost 7 bases, and 7 bases lay in between. Germline CDR1 reads MNHEY; CDR2 reads SVGAGI.